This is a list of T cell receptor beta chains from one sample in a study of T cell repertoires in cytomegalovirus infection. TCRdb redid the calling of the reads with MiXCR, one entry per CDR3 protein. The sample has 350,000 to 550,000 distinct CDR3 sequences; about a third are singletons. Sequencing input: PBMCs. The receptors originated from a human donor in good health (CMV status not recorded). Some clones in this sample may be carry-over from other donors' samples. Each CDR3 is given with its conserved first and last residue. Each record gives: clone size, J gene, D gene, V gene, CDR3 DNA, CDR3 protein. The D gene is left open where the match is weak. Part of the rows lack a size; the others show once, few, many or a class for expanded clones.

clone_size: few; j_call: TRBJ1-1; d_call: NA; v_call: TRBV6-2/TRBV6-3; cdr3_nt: TGTGCCAGCAGTTATCGGAGCAGGAACACTGAAGCTTTCTTT; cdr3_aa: CASSYRSRNTEAFF
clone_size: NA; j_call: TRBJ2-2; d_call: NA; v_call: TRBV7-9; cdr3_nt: TGTGCCAGCAGCGCCCAGGAGGGCCGGCGATGGGCCGGGGAGCTGTTTTTT; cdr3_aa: CASSAQEGRRWAGELFF
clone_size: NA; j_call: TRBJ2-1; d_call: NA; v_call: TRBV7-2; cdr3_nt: TGTGCCAGCAGCTTAGAATTGAGGACGTCTAGCTCCTACAATGAGCAGTTCTTC; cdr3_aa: CASSLELRTSSSYNEQFF
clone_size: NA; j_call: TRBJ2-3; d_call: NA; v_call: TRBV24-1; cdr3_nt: TGTGCCACCAGTGATTCATCCCCGGCAGCAGATACGCAGTATTTT; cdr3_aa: CATSDSSPAADTQYF
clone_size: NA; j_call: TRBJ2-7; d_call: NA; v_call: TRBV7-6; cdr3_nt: TGTGCCAGCAGCTCCAGGGCCGATTACTACGAGCAGTACTTC; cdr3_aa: CASSSRADYYEQYF
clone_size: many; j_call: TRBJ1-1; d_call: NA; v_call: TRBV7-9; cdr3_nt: TGTGCCAGCAGCTCTTGGATGGGATTTGCTGAAGCTTTCTTT; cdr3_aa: CASSSWMGFAEAFF
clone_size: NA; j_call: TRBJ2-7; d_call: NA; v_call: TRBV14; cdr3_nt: TGTGCCAGCAGCCAAGTTGGGGCCGGAGGTCACGAGCAGTACTTC; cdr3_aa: CASSQVGAGGHEQYF
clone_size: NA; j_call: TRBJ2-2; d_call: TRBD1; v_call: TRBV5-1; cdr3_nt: TGCGCCAGCAGCTTGGGGCGGACAGGGGCAGCGAGCGGGGAGCTGTTTTTT; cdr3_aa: CASSLGRTGAASGELFF
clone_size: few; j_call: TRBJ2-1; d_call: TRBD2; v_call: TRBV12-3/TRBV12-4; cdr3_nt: TGTGCCAGCAGCCCGGGGACTAGCGGGACCAATGAGCAGTTCTTC; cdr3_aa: CASSPGTSGTNEQFF
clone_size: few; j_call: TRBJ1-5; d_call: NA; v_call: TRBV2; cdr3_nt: TGTGCCAGCAGTGAAGCGCCGGGACAGCCCCAGCATTTT; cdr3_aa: CASSEAPGQPQHF
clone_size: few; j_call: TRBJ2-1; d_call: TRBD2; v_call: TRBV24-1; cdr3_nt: TGTGCCACCAGTGACCCTAGGACTAGCTGGCGGCAGTTCTTC; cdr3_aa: CATSDPRTSWRQFF
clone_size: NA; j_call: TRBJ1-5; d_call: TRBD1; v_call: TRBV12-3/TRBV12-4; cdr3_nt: TGTGCCAGCACCCCCGGGACAGGGTTTTATCAGCCCCAGCATTTT; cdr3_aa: CASTPGTGFYQPQHF
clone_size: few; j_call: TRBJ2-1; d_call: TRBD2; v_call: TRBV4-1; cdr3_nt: TGCGCCAGCAGCCCGCCCTGGACTAGCGGGAAAAACAATGAGCAGTTCTTC; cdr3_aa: CASSPPWTSGKNNEQFF
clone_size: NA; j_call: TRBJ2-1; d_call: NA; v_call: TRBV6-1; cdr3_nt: TGTGCCAGCACCAAGACGGGACTCGCCGCTGGGGAGCAGTTCTTC; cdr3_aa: CASTKTGLAAGEQFF
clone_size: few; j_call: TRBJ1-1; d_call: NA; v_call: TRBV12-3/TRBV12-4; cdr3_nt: TGTGCCAGCAGTTTAGCGCTTGGAGTTGGCAGGGCGAACACTGAAGCTTTCTTT; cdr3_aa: CASSLALGVGRANTEAFF
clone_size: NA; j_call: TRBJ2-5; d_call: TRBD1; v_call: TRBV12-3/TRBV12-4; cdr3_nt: TGTGCCAGCAGTTACCTCCGGGACAGCCAAGAGACCCAGTACTTC; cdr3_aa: CASSYLRDSQETQYF
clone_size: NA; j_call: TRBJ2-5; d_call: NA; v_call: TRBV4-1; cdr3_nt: TGCGCCAGCAGCCTCCTAAATGCCGCTACCCAAGAGACCCAGTACTTC; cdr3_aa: CASSLLNAATQETQYF
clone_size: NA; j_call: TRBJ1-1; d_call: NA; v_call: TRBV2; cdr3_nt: TGTGCCAGCAGTGAGAGCCAGGCGAACACTGAAGCTTTCTTT; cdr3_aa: CASSESQANTEAFF
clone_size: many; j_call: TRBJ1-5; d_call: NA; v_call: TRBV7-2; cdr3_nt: TGTGCCAGCAGCTTAGTGCAGGGCAATCAGCCCCAGCATTTT; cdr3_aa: CASSLVQGNQPQHF
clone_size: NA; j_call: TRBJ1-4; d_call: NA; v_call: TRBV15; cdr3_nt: TGTGCCACCAGCAGCCTAGGGCATGGTGAAAAACTGTTTTTT; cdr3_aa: CATSSLGHGEKLFF
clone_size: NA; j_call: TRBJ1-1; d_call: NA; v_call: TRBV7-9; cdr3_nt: TGTGCCAGCAGCGTTAGGGACGGTAAGAACACTGAAGCTTTCTTT; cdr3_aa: CASSVRDGKNTEAFF
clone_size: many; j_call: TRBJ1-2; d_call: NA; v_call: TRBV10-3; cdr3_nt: TGTGCCATCAGTGAGGGCGGGAACTATGGCTACACCTTC; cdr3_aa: CAISEGGNYGYTF
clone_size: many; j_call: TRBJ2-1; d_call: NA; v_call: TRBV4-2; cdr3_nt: TGTGCCAGTACTCCTGAGCCGGGGGGCCCACTGAGCTCCTACAATGAGCAGTTCTTC; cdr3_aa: CASTPEPGGPLSSYNEQFF
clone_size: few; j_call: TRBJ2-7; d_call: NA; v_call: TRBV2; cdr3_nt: TGTGCCAGCAGTGCACAGGTTGGCTCCTACGAGCAGTACTTC; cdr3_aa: CASSAQVGSYEQYF
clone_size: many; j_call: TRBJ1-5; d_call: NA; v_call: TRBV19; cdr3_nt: TGTGCCAGTAGCCGAAAATTCAATCAGCCCCAGCATTTT; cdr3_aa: CASSRKFNQPQHF
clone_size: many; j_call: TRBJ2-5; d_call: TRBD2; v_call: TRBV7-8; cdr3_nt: TGTGCCAGCAGCCGGACTAGCGGTCAAGAGACCCAGTACTTC; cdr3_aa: CASSRTSGQETQYF
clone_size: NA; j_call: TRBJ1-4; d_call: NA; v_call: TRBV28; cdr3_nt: TGTGCCAGCAAGTCAGGCGCGAGGGTCCGTCCTAATGAAAAACTGTTTTTT; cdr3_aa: CASKSGARVRPNEKLFF
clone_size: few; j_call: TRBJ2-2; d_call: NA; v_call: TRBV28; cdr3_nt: TGTGCCAGCAGTCCCCTTCGGGGGTGGGGGGAGCTGTTTTTT; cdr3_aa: CASSPLRGWGELFF
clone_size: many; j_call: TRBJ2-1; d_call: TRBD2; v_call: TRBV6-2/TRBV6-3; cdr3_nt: TGTGCCAGCAGAAAGACTAGCGGGGATGAGCAGTTCTTC; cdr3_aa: CASRKTSGDEQFF
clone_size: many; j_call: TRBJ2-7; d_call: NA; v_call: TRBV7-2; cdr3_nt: TGTGCCAGCAGCTTAATAGGCAGGGAACTGGGGAGCTCCGAGCAGTACTTC; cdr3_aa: CASSLIGRELGSSEQYF
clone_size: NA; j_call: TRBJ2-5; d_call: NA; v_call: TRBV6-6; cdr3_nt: TGTGCCGACCAGGGACCCCAAGAGACCCAGTACTTC; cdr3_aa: CADQGPQETQYF
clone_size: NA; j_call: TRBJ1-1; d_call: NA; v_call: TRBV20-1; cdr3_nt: TGCAGTGCTAGATCCGGAAAACACCTTGAAGCTTTCTTT; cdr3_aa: CSARSGKHLEAFF
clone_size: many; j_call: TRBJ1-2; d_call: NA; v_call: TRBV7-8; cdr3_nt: TGTGCCAGCAGCCCTAGGGGCTGGGCCTCTTATGGCTACACCTTC; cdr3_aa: CASSPRGWASYGYTF
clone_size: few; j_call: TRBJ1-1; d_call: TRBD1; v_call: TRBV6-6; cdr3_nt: TGTGCCAGCAGACCCCAACTCCCGTCAGGGGGGGGAAGGAACACTGAAGCTTTCTTT; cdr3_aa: CASRPQLPSGGGRNTEAFF
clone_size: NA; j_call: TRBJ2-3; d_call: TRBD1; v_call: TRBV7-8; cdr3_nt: TGTGCCAGCAGCTTCACAGGGGTCGCAGAGACGCAGTCTTTT; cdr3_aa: CASSFTGVAETQSF
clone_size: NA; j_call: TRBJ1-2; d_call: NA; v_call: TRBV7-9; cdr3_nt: TGTGCCAGCTTAGGGGGGGAGATTAACTATGGCTACACCTTC; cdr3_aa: CASLGGEINYGYTF